This T cell receptor (beta chain) was obtained from a study of T cells after yellow fever vaccination. Broader study findings: Abundant clonotypes from the bulk population could get into FACS-sorted repertoires as contaminants. Once the booster was given, most primary-vaccination clones reappeared, at about 96% for CD4 and approximately 88% for CD8.

This clonotype showed up just a few times. The antigen remains undetermined. TCRdb re-called the 5' RACE reads with MiXCR, one entry per CDR3 protein. The sample holds 95,000 to 150,000 distinct CDR3 sequences, roughly 15% seen once. Trimming took 3 bases from V and 6 from J, leaving 16 bases between them. The germline CDR1 and CDR2 sequences are SGDLS and YYNGEE. The CDR3 consists of 16 residues. V gene TRBV9 combines with J gene TRBJ1-6, with a weak D call TRBD1 (5 bases). This sequence originates from a man aged 18 to 30 who received the YFV17D yellow fever vaccine. Here the sequenced sample was CD8+ T cells sorted from PBMCs, taken 5 days after the yellow fever booster vaccination. The CDR3 sequence: CASSAGGGTINSPLHF. The CDR3 region has the DNA TGTGCCAGCAGCGCCGGTGGGGGTACTATTAATTCACCCCTCCACTTT.